The 7 T cell receptor beta chains reported below all come from one sample, sequenced in a study of cytomegalovirus exposure and HLA in healthy donors. The PCR had 60 Vbeta and 13 Jbeta primers. The repertoire was sequenced with immunoSEQ multiplex PCR; TCRdb's copy has only in-frame clones and lacks some. The table lists about 200,000 clones, around 73% of them singletons. The sample taken for sequencing was PBMCs. The source of these receptors is a woman aged 25 to 45 in good health and CMV-seronegative.

The rearrangement links TRBV15 to TRBJ1-6; D is unclear. Germline CDR1 and CDR2: LNHNV and YYDKDF (reference sequence). The CDR3 length is 13 residues. The germline V and J ends were trimmed by 5 bases and 10 bases, with 12 bases remaining between them. CDR3: CATSEAPGSPLHF. The CDR3 bases are TGTGCCACCAGCGAAGCCCCGGGGTCACCCCTCCACTTT.

The chain recombines TRBV6-1 with TRBJ2-3; TRBD1 agrees at 7 bases. The CDR3 covers 14 residues. J gave up 7 bases and V 2 bases, and 6 bases lay outside the gene matches. Germline V gene sequence: CDR1 MNHNS, CDR2 SASEGT. CDR3 amino acids: CASSESQGVNTQYF. DNA for the CDR3: TGTGCCAGCAGTGAAAGTCAGGGGGTAAATACGCAGTATTTT.

In this sample, this clone turned up a few times. The chain is built from TRBV19 and TRBJ2-7; 10 bases are shared with TRBD2. The CDR3 loop spans 16 amino acids. CDR1 is LNHDA and CDR2 is SQIVND in the germline V gene (reference sequence). Trimming removed 6 bases from V and 2 bases from J; junction bases left unmatched: 10. CDR3 bases: TGTGCCAGTAGAAGGGCCGGGACTAGCGCAACCTACGAGCAGTACTTC. This codes for CASRRAGTSATYEQYF.

This clone was recorded only once. The chain combines TRBV30 with TRBJ2-7; the D gene is possibly TRBD1 (5 bases). The germline V and J ends were trimmed by 0 bases and 3 bases, with 12 bases remaining between them. CDR1 is GTSNPN and CDR2 is SVGIG in the germline V gene (reference sequence). The CDR3 has 14 residues. CDR3 in amino acids: CAWSVPTEVYEQYF. As DNA, the CDR3 is TGTGCCTGGAGTGTACCGACAGAAGTCTACGAGCAGTACTTC.

CDR3: CASSSSGTGELFF. CDR3 nucleotide sequence: TGTGCCAGCAGCTCCTCAGGGACCGGGGAGCTGTTTTTT. The chain couples TRBV7-6 to TRBJ2-2, with D perhaps TRBD1 (5 bases). Looked up from germline, CDR1 is SGHVS and CDR2 is FNYEAQ. The CDR3 totals 13 residues. V was pared by 4 bases and J by 5 bases, with 8 bases between.

V gene TRBV6-1 combines with J gene TRBJ1-5; a weak D match, TRBD1 (6 bases). The length of the CDR3 is 15 residues. The V gene's germline CDR1 is MNHNS and CDR2 SASEGT. Trimming pared 6 bases from V and 9 bases from J, leaving 21 bases between. The CDR3 region has the DNA TGTGCCAGCAGCCCATCCCCACAGGGATTGAGGCCCCAGCATTTT. It encodes CASSPSPQGLRPQHF.

The chain employs TRBV28 and TRBJ2-7, with 7 bases matching TRBD1. This CDR3 is built from 16 residues. With V trimmed by 6 bases and J by 0 bases, 11 bases remained unmatched. CDR1 MDHEN and CDR2 SYDVKM come from the germline V gene. Here the CDR3 reads CASSYVWDSPSYEQYF. CDR3 bases: TGTGCCAGCAGCTATGTGTGGGACAGCCCCTCCTACGAGCAGTACTTC.